These T cell receptor beta chains were read from a single sample in a study of CD8 T cells in ankylosing spondylitis. TCRdb re-called the 5' RACE reads with MiXCR, one entry per CDR3 protein. The sample has about 360,000 distinct CDR3 sequences, 20% seen once. Sequenced input: blood, either unsorted or a sorted T cell fraction (not recorded which). The source is a male donor with ankylosing spondylitis or in good health (not recorded which). Both conserved end residues are part of each CDR3. Fields, in order: D gene, clone size, V gene, J gene, CDR3 DNA, CDR3 protein. The D gene is left open where the match is weak. Clone size appears in some rows only: once, few, many, or a class for an expanded clone.

>NA|NA|TRBV3-1|TRBJ2-5
TGTGCCAGCAGCCAAGTTTTACAGCCTCAAGAGACCCAGTACTTC
CASSQVLQPQETQYF
>TRBD1|NA|TRBV10-3|TRBJ2-3
TGTGCCATCAGTGAGTCGGGGACAGGGGCAGATACGCAGTATTTT
CAISESGTGADTQYF
>TRBD1|NA|TRBV12-3/TRBV12-4|TRBJ1-1
TGTGCCAGCAGTATGACAGGGGGCAATGCTGAAGCTTTCTTT
CASSMTGGNAEAFF
>TRBD1|NA|TRBV20-1|TRBJ2-7
TGCAGTGCTAGAGATTTGGGACAGGGTCGCTACGAGCAGTACTTC
CSARDLGQGRYEQYF
>NA|few|TRBV4-2|TRBJ2-7
TGTGCCAGCAGCCAAGAGACGGCCATTCTTGCCTACGAGCAGTACTTC
CASSQETAILAYEQYF
>NA|NA|TRBV30|TRBJ2-7
TGTGCCTGGAGTGTATCCTACGAGCAGTACTTC
CAWSVSYEQYF
>NA|NA|TRBV12-3/TRBV12-4|TRBJ2-5
TGTGCCAGCAGTTTAGAGTCAGGGAACGCGGAGACCCAGTACTTC
CASSLESGNAETQYF
>TRBD2|NA|TRBV7-9|TRBJ2-5
TGTGCCAGCAGCGCCAGGACTAGCGGGGGGGACCAAGAGACCCAGTACTTC
CASSARTSGGDQETQYF
>NA|once|TRBV27|TRBJ2-1
TGTGCCAGCAGTTCGGGCCTTCGTGGGCAGTTCTTC
CASSSGLRGQFF
>TRBD1|NA|TRBV29-1|TRBJ2-7
TGCAGCGTGGAGGACAGGACCTGGTCCTACGAGCAGTACTTC
CSVEDRTWSYEQYF
>NA|once|TRBV3-1|TRBJ2-7
TGTGCCAGCAGCCAACCGGGAATCTCCTACGAGCAGTACTTC
CASSQPGISYEQYF
>TRBD2|NA|TRBV20-1|TRBJ2-7
TGCAGTGCCCATGGACTAGTTATCTCCTACGAGCAGTACTTC
CSAHGLVISYEQYF
>NA|few|TRBV10-3|TRBJ2-7
TGTGCCATCGGTGGGGGCCGGACGGGACACTACGAGCAGTACTTC
CAIGGGRTGHYEQYF
>TRBD1|few|TRBV19|TRBJ2-7
TGTGCCAGTAGTATCGGGACAGGGACCTACGAGCAGTACTTC
CASSIGTGTYEQYF
>TRBD2|NA|TRBV10-3|TRBJ2-5
TGTGCCATCAGTGGGAACATGACTAGCGGGGATGAGACCCAGTACTTC
CAISGNMTSGDETQYF
>TRBD2|NA|TRBV7-9|TRBJ2-7
TGTGCCAGCAGCGGCGGGACTAGCGGGGGCTACGAGCAGTACTTC
CASSGGTSGGYEQYF
>TRBD2|many|TRBV6-4|TRBJ2-3
TGTGCCAGCAGTGACAGGTCTAGCGGGGCAGATACGCAGTATTTT
CASSDRSSGADTQYF
>NA|few|TRBV2|TRBJ2-7
TGTGCCAGCAGGGAGGGGGGGGCCCCTCAGATCTACGAGCAGTACTTC
CASREGGAPQIYEQYF
>NA|NA|TRBV2|TRBJ2-7
TGTGCCAGCAGGGAGTTGCCGGAGCAGTACTTC
CASRELPEQYF
>TRBD1|NA|TRBV14|TRBJ2-7
TGTGCCAGCAGCCAAGATCTGGGACAGGAGGTCGAGCAGTACTTC
CASSQDLGQEVEQYF
>TRBD1|few|TRBV18|TRBJ2-1
TGTGCCAGCTCACCACCGCCGGTCGCAGGGGGCAGCGAGCAGTTCTTC
CASSPPPVAGGSEQFF
>NA|few|TRBV12-3/TRBV12-4|TRBJ2-1
TGTGCCAGCAGTTTTGGGGGGGCGTTTTACAATGAGCAGTTCTTC
CASSFGGAFYNEQFF
>NA|NA|TRBV9|TRBJ2-3
TGTGCCAGCAGCGTAGCTTTCCTAGTCACAGATACGCAGTATTTT
CASSVAFLVTDTQYF
>NA|few|TRBV20-1|TRBJ2-7
TGCAGTGCTCGTATCCTGGGTATCCTCAACGAGCAGTACTTC
CSARILGILNEQYF
>NA|NA|TRBV20-1|TRBJ2-5
TGCAGTGCTAGAGATCTACAGCCGCAAGAGACCCAGTACTTC
CSARDLQPQETQYF
>NA|NA|TRBV10-3|TRBJ2-5
TGTGCCATCAGTGAGCGCAGCCTACAAGAGACCCAGTACTTC
CAISERSLQETQYF
>NA|few|TRBV4-1|TRBJ1-2
TGCGCCAGCAGCCAAGGCGCCCCTCCGTATTACTTC
CASSQGAPPYYF
>NA|NA|TRBV20-1|TRBJ2-5
TGCAGTGCTAGTTCCGACGGTGACCAAGAGACCCAGTACTTC
CSASSDGDQETQYF
>TRBD1|NA|TRBV20-1|TRBJ1-2
TGCAGTGCTAGAGATCAGGGACAGCTCTATGGCTACACCTTC
CSARDQGQLYGYTF
>NA|many|TRBV12-3/TRBV12-4|TRBJ2-5
TGTGCCAGCAGAACCGGGGGCCAAGAGACCCAGTACTTC
CASRTGGQETQYF
>NA|many|TRBV12-3/TRBV12-4|TRBJ2-2
TGTGCCAGCAGCCCCTCCGGGGAGCTGTTTTTT
CASSPSGELFF
>NA|NA|TRBV3-1|TRBJ2-6
TGTGCCAGCAGCCAAGGCCCTAGTAGTACCCACGTCCTGACTTTC
CASSQGPSSTHVLTF
>NA|few|TRBV29-1|TRBJ2-7
TGCAGCGTCGTTGGACAGAACAACGAGCAGTACTTC
CSVVGQNNEQYF
>NA|NA|TRBV6-2/TRBV6-3|TRBJ2-7
TGTGCCAGCAGTTACTCGACGGTGCGGGACGAGCAGTACTTC
CASSYSTVRDEQYF
>NA|once|TRBV15|TRBJ2-1
TGTGCCACCAGCAGGCTCCGACAAGTCTGGGATTCTTACAATGAGCAGTTCTTC
CATSRLRQVWDSYNEQFF
>NA|once|TRBV11-2|TRBJ2-7
TGTGCCAGCAGCGGATCAGGGGTGATGAACTACGAGCAGTACTTC
CASSGSGVMNYEQYF
>NA|NA|TRBV4-1|TRBJ2-7
TGCGCCAGCAGCCCTTCCCCATTACAGGGACGGTCCTACGAGCAGTACTTC
CASSPSPLQGRSYEQYF
>NA|few|TRBV20-1|TRBJ2-5
TGCAGTGCTAGATCCCGGACCCAAGAGACCCAGTACTTC
CSARSRTQETQYF
>NA|NA|TRBV5-1|TRBJ2-7
TGCGCCAGCAGCTTGGTTTTCCAGGATGTAACCTACGAGCAGTACTTC
CASSLVFQDVTYEQYF
>TRBD1|NA|TRBV20-1|TRBJ2-3
TGCAGTGCTAGCGGGACAGGAGGGGCTAGCGGCACAGATACGCAGTATTTT
CSASGTGGASGTDTQYF
>NA|many|TRBV7-7|TRBJ2-2
TGTGCCAGCAGCGAACGAGGGGCGCTTACCGGGGAGCTGTTTTTT
CASSERGALTGELFF
>NA|NA|TRBV5-1|TRBJ2-1
TGCGCCAGCAGCTGGACCCCCACGGGCGAGCAGTTCTTC
CASSWTPTGEQFF
>NA|NA|TRBV9|TRBJ2-1
TGTGCCAGCAGCGGGTACGGCAGCTCCTACAATGAGCAGTTCTTC
CASSGYGSSYNEQFF
>NA|few|TRBV4-2|TRBJ2-3
TGTGCCAGCAGCCAAACGGGGGTTTCGGACTTTTGGGATACGCAGTATTTT
CASSQTGVSDFWDTQYF
>NA|few|TRBV3-1|TRBJ2-5
TGTGCCAGCAGCCAAGATTCGGAGACCCAGTACTTC
CASSQDSETQYF
>NA|few|TRBV27|TRBJ2-7
TGTGCCAGCAGTGTACGACAAAGGAACACCTACGAGCAGTACTTC
CASSVRQRNTYEQYF